These 26 T cell receptor beta chains originate from one sample sequenced in a study of T cells in Graves' hyperthyroidism and ophthalmopathy. The TCR beta CDR3 regions underwent amplification using RNA transcripts as the source. First-round RT-PCR with HTBI primers amplified the TCR CDR3 region. TCRdb processed the multiplex PCR reads anew with MiXCR; each CDR3 protein has one entry. The table lists around 250,000 distinct CDR3 sequences, approximately 14% of them singletons, with about 14% in the top ten. The sequencing input was blood. The origin of the receptors is a woman aged 40 to 55 with Graves' hyperthyroidism that later progressed to Graves' ophthalmopathy.

This clonotype was picked up many times. The chain uses TRBV7-3 and TRBJ2-3; 9 bases map to TRBD2. CDR1 and CDR2 (germline): SGHTA, FQGTGA. This CDR3 region has 16 residues. J was trimmed by 0 bases and V by 1 base; bases with no gene match: 2. The CDR3 region is CASSLMAGGSTDTQYF. DNA for the CDR3: TGTGCCAGCAGCTTAATGGCGGGAGGGAGCACAGATACGCAGTATTTT.

The V gene is TRBV6-1, the J gene TRBJ2-6; 7 bases align to TRBD1. The CDR3 sequence is 16 residues long. CDR1 is MNHNS and CDR2 is SASEGT in the germline V gene. The ends lost 5 bases at V and 0 bases at J; junction bases unmatched: 4. DNA for the CDR3: TGTGCCAGCAGTAAAGGACAGGTCTCTGGGGCCAACGTCCTGACTTTC. This translates into CASSKGQVSGANVLTF.

The chain is built from TRBV7-9 and TRBJ1-5; the match to TRBD1 covers 7 bases. Trimming cost V 3 bases and J 2 bases; bases outside gene matches: 4. This CDR3 has 15 residues. The germline V gene encodes CDR1 SEHNR and CDR2 FQNEAQ (reference sequence). CDR3 loop: CASSFAGTGNQPQHF. CDR3 nucleotides: TGTGCCAGCAGCTTCGCCGGGACAGGCAATCAGCCCCAGCATTTT.

This chain connects TRBV30 to TRBJ1-1; tentatively, D is TRBD1 (5 bases). CDR3 length: 13 amino acids. The ends were cut back, 8 bases at V and 3 bases at J, with 16 bases in the middle. Looked up from germline, CDR1 is GTSNPN and CDR2 is SVGIG (reference sequence). CDR3 sequence (DNA): TGTGCCGGAGGGGATTCCCCTTACACTGAAGCTTTCTTT. This encodes CAGGDSPYTEAFF.

The chain uses TRBV6-5 and TRBJ1-4; 8 nucleotides agree with TRBD1. Germline trimming cut 4 bases from V and 8 bases from J; bases unmatched to any gene: 9. Germline values: CDR1 MNHEY, CDR2 SVGAGI. The CDR3 has 15 residues. CDR3 bases: TGTGCCAGCAGTTCGACCGGGACAGGTCTCGAAAAACTGTTTTTT. Protein product: CASSSTGTGLEKLFF.

This clonotype was counted ten times or more. The V call is TRBV7-9, the J call TRBJ1-6; no clear D. Germline V lookup: CDR1 SEHNR, CDR2 FQNEAQ (reference sequence). With 6 bases removed from V and 0 bases from J, the gap between germline ends came to 18 bases. CDR3 size: 18 residues. CDR3 DNA: TGTGCCAGCAGTCATGGCGACGGTGTGAGCTCCTATAATTCACCCCTCCACTTT. Encoded protein: CASSHGDGVSSYNSPLHF.

This clonotype appeared many times. The chain uses TRBV6-1 and TRBJ2-7; TRBD1 matches at 10 bases. The CDR3 spans 17 residues. Germline V gene data show CDR1 as MNHNS and CDR2 as SASEGT. V shed 6 bases and J 2 bases; nucleotides not matched to a gene: 13. The DNA of the CDR3 is TGTGCCAGCAGCCGGGAAACACTGGGACAGGGGACCTACGAGCAGTACTTC. Translating it yields CASSRETLGQGTYEQYF.

The V gene is TRBV28, the J gene TRBJ2-7; D not certain. Between the trimmed V and J ends, which lost 2 bases and 1 base, there was a span of 12 bases. The CDR3 has 15 amino acids. Germline CDR1 is MDHEN and CDR2 is SYDVKM. The CDR3 loop is CASSLPSTRSYEQYF. The CDR3 nucleotides are TGTGCCAGCAGTTTACCTTCCACAAGGTCCTACGAGCAGTACTTC.

The sample holds a few counts of this clonotype. Since a much larger clone is just one base distant, this may be a read error. The rearrangement links TRBV12-3 or TRBV12-4 to TRBJ2-5, with TRBD1 matching over 9 bases. The CDR3 covers 14 residues. After removal of 1 base from V and 9 bases from J, the junction contained 6 bases not matched to a gene. The CDR3, as DNA: TGTGCCAGCAGTTTAGGAAGGGGACAGGGTGCCCAGTACTTC. This encodes CASSLGRGQGAQYF.

This chain connects TRBV12-3 or TRBV12-4 to TRBJ1-1; tentative D call: TRBD1 (5 bases). V was pared by 5 bases and J by 1 base, with 17 bases between. The CDR3 is 16 amino acids. The CDR3 loop reads CASSPDKDGRNTEAFF. CDR3 DNA: TGTGCCAGCAGTCCGGACAAAGACGGCCGGAACACTGAAGCTTTCTTT.

The chain combines TRBV19 with TRBJ1-6, with D hard to call. The germline V and J ends were trimmed by 7 bases and 8 bases, with 12 bases remaining between them. CDR1 and CDR2 (germline): LNHDA, SQIVND (reference sequence). The CDR3 has 13 residues. CDR3 protein: CASKPSEHSPLHF. As DNA, the CDR3 is TGTGCCAGTAAGCCGAGTGAGCATTCACCCCTCCACTTT.

The V gene is TRBV12-3 or TRBV12-4, the J gene TRBJ2-1; TRBD2 aligns across 11 bases. CDR3 length equals 14 residues. The V and J ends lost 8 bases and 7 bases, in that order; junction bases with no gene match: 7. The CDR3: CASYTSGSINEQFF. The CDR3 nucleotides are TGTGCCAGCTATACTAGCGGGAGTATTAATGAGCAGTTCTTC.

This clonotype was picked up many times. The chain employs TRBV6-5 and TRBJ2-2, with TRBD1 matching over 10 bases. The CDR3 is made up of 19 amino acids. Germline V CDR1 and CDR2: MNHEY, SVGAGI. J was trimmed by 2 bases and V by 0 bases; bases with no gene match: 9. CDR3 coding DNA: TGTGCCAGCAGTTACTCGACTGGGGGACAGGGGACAAACACCGGGGAGCTGTTTTTT. This sequence encodes CASSYSTGGQGTNTGELFF.

The table lists this clonotype with many counts. The chain couples TRBV7-9 to TRBJ2-7; 7 bases are shared with TRBD2. With 6 bases clipped from V and 3 bases from J, the junction kept 11 bases outside the gene matches. Germline CDR1 reads SEHNR; CDR2 reads FQNEAQ (reference sequence). There are 15 residues in the CDR3. Here the CDR3 DNA reads TGTGCCAGCAGTTCATATTCTAGCGGATACTACGAGCAGTACTTC. Its translation is CASSSYSSGYYEQYF.

This clonotype was counted a few times. The chain is built from TRBV5-6 and TRBJ2-7; 8 positions agree with TRBD2. The germline V gene has CDR1 SGHDT and CDR2 YYEEEE. V gave up 4 bases and J gave up 2 bases; unmatched junction bases: 5. The CDR3 length is 14 residues. CDR3 coding DNA: TGTGCCAGCAGCGTCGGGAGGGACACCTACGAGCAGTACTTC. Protein sequence: CASSVGRDTYEQYF. Looking up the rest from reference TRBV5-6 and TRBJ2-7 gives the full variable domain: DAGVTQSPTHLIKTRGQQVTLRCSPKSGHDTVSWYQQALGQGPQFIFQYYEEEERQRGNFPDRFSGHQFPNYSSELNVNALLLGDSALYLCASSVGRDTYEQYFGPGTRLTVT.

Ten or more counts support this clonotype. The CDR3 here is CASSLEGVPNEKLFF. In nucleotides, the CDR3 is TGCGCCAGCAGCTTGGAAGGGGTCCCTAATGAAAAACTGTTTTTT. This rearrangement joins TRBV5-1 to TRBJ1-4, with a tentative D call TRBD1 (5 bases). The CDR3 loop spans 15 amino acids. V was clipped by 0 bases and J by 3 bases, with 9 bases between them. Germline assignment: CDR1 SGHRS and CDR2 YFSETQ.

This clonotype was seen repeatedly, ten times or more. The genes are TRBV28 and TRBJ2-7, with D possibly matching TRBD1 (7 bases). This CDR3 has 19 residues. The germline CDR1 and CDR2 sequences are MDHEN and SYDVKM. Trimming shortened V by 2 bases and J by 4 bases, and 27 bases separated the two germline ends. CDR3 sequence: CASSLPGLGLRGTAYEQYF. CDR3 in DNA: TGTGCCAGCAGTTTACCTGGATTGGGATTACGGGGGACAGCATACGAGCAGTACTTC.

This clonotype has a handful of counts. The chain links TRBV4-2 to TRBJ2-3; TRBD2 is a possible D gene (5 bases). The CDR3 loop spans 14 amino acids. From germline, CDR1 is LGHNA and CDR2 YNFKEQ. The V gene lost 5 bases and the J gene lost 2 bases, with 11 bases spanning the gap. This CDR3 is CASSKRGLTDTQYF. The CDR3 nucleotides are TGTGCCAGCAGCAAACGCGGACTCACAGATACGCAGTATTTT.

Only a few counts were recorded for this clonotype. No conserved phenylalanine or tryptophan is present at the end of the CDR3, so a read error is the likely explanation. V usage is TRBV19 and J usage is TRBJ2-2, with D perhaps matching TRBD1 (7 bases). V was trimmed by 4 bases and J by 2 bases, leaving 23 bases between them. The CDR3 length is 19 residues. Germline V lookup: CDR1 LNHDA, CDR2 SQIVND (reference sequence). The CDR3 reads CASSNPYRGYGGNTGELFL. The CDR3 DNA reads as TGTGCCAGTAGTAACCCCTACAGGGGTTACGGGGGTAACACCGGGGAGCTGTTTCTT.

The rearrangement links TRBV20-1 to TRBJ2-7; possibly TRBD1 or TRBD2 for D (6 bases each). The CDR3 runs 13 residues. Trimming cost V 6 bases and J 4 bases, with 16 bases left between them. Germline V gene sequence: CDR1 DFQATT, CDR2 SNEGSKA (reference sequence). The CDR3 DNA follows: TGCAGTGCACCGCTCAGGGGAGGTTACGAGCAGTACTTC. Encoded protein: CSAPLRGGYEQYF.

This clonotype has only a few counts. The gene calls are TRBV27 and TRBJ2-7, with D perhaps TRBD1 (6 bases). CDR3 length: 13 amino acids. Germline lookup yields CDR1 MNHEY and CDR2 SMNVEV (reference sequence). V lost 5 bases to trimming and J lost 5 bases, with 13 bases between them. The CDR3 nucleotides read TGTGCCAGCAGTCGTACAGGGTCCCACGAGCAGTACTTC. Residues: CASSRTGSHEQYF.

This clonotype was detected ten times or more. DNA for the CDR3: TGTGCCAGCAGCCAAAAGACAGGAACCTATAATTCACCCCTCCACTTT. This sequence encodes CASSQKTGTYNSPLHF. The chain uses TRBV2 and TRBJ1-6, with D tentatively TRBD1 (6 bases). The CDR3 has 16 residues. Trimming took off 6 bases at V and 2 bases at J, with 14 bases between the two ends. CDR1 is SNHLY, CDR2 FYNNEI, per germline.

This clonotype has at least ten counts. The V gene is TRBV14, the J gene TRBJ2-5, with TRBD1 identical over 7 bases. The CDR3 is 15 amino acids. The ends lost 4 bases at V and 5 bases at J; junction bases unmatched: 10. Germline V gene data show CDR1 as SGHDN and CDR2 as FVKESK. Here the CDR3 DNA reads TGTGCCAGCAGCCCTCGGACAGGATTGATCGAGACCCAGTACTTC. This codes for CASSPRTGLIETQYF. The complete variable domain, with remaining parts taken from reference TRBV14 and TRBJ2-5, reads EAGVTQFPSHSVIEKGQTVTLRCDPISGHDNLYWYRRVMGKEIKFLLHFVKESKQDESGMPNNRFLAERTGGTYSTLKVQPAELEDSGVYFCASSPRTGLIETQYFGPGTRLLVL.

There are many counts of this clonotype. This sequence joins TRBV13 and TRBJ2-3, with a tentative D call TRBD1 (6 bases). Trimming cost V 6 bases and J 14 bases, with 21 bases left between them. The CDR3 runs 13 residues. The germline V gene encodes CDR1 PRHDT and CDR2 FYEKMQ (reference sequence). The CDR3 bases are TGTGCCAGCAGTCATGGGGACAAAGCATTCGTGTATTTT. It is translated as CASSHGDKAFVYF.

This clonotype was recorded at least ten times. The chain carries TRBV2 and TRBJ2-2; a possible D gene is TRBD2 (5 bases). The germline V gene encodes CDR1 SNHLY and CDR2 FYNNEI. CDR3 length: 15 residues. Trimming removed 6 bases from V and 5 bases from J, with 16 bases in between. The CDR3 protein is CASSRGFGITGELFF. The DNA of the CDR3 is TGTGCCAGCAGCCGGGGATTTGGGATTACCGGGGAGCTGTTTTTT. The variable domain in full, completed from reference TRBV2 and TRBJ2-2, reads EPEVTQTPSHQVTQMGQEVILRCVPISNHLYFYWYRQILGQKVEFLVSFYNNEISEKSEIFDDQFSVERPDGSNFTLKIRSTKLEDSAMYFCASSRGFGITGELFFGEGSRLTVL.

This clonotype occurred many times. This chain links TRBV28 with TRBJ2-4, with TRBD2 matching 7 bases. V trimming: 4 bases; J trimming: 7 bases; junction bases outside the gene matches: 13. Germline lookup yields CDR1 MDHEN and CDR2 SYDVKM. The CDR3 is made up of 16 amino acids. The CDR3 DNA reads as TGTGCCAGCAGTTCACATCGGGACGCCGGGAGGAACATTCAGTACTTC. Translation gives CASSSHRDAGRNIQYF. Variable domain in full (rest from reference TRBV28 and TRBJ2-4): DVKVTQSSRYLVKRTGEKVFLECVQDMDHENMFWYRQDPGLGLRLIYFSYDVKMKEKGDIPEGYSVSREKKERFSLILESASTNQTSMYLCASSSHRDAGRNIQYFGAGTRLSVL.